This T cell receptor beta chain emerged from a study of CD4 T cell repertoires in COVID-19. The assay was immunoSEQ multiplex PCR, and TCRdb's table has in-frame clones only and misses some. The table records some 71,000 clones, about four fifths of them present only once. In its sample, this clone was seen once. Its antigen is undetermined. The memory T cells were sequenced right after ex vivo isolation, without culture. Findings and limits, study-wide: In SARS-CoV and/or HKU1 spike cultures, between roughly 6 and 25% of SARS-CoV-2 clonotypes reappeared. Suggested intraclonal diversification: top SARS-CoV-2-reactive clonotypes appeared in two or three memory subsets.

This sequence was found in a human donor who had COVID-19. The input for sequencing was CD4+ T cells from peripheral blood, taken after recovery from COVID-19.

The CDR3 bases are TGCAGCGGGAGGCGGGAGGCTTACAATGAGCAGTTCTTC. It yields the protein CSGRREAYNEQFF. V is TRBV29-1 and J is TRBJ2-1; 8 nucleotides match TRBD2. The V segment lost 7 bases and the J segment 4 bases; nucleotides outside the gene matches: 6. The CDR3 is made up of 13 amino acids. CDR1 SQVTM and CDR2 ANQGSEA come from the germline V gene.